These 2 T cell receptor beta chains originate from one sample sequenced in a study of blood T cells in healthy people across ages (dated by TCRdb to the mid-2010s). Library prep was done by 5' RACE. Reads for this sample came from an Illumina HiSeq 2500. A second 7 to 11 cycle PCR used a sample-barcoded 5' primer and a J-beta primer mix. The public reads were reprocessed in TCRdb via fastp at Q25 and MiXCR, keeping in-frame beta chains. Each record represents a unique CDR3 protein, reported with the most common genes and DNA among its rows. The sample data list about 750,000 distinct CDR3 sequences, and 50% to 65% of these were observed just once. The ten top clones hold about two fifths of the sample. Sequencing was performed on blood. The source of these receptors is a man aged 80 or over in good health.

The chain links TRBV5-1 to TRBJ1-1; D is possibly TRBD1 (5 bases). CDR1 and CDR2 (germline): SGHRS, YFSETQ. The CDR3 runs to 13 residues. Trimming pared 7 bases from V and 4 bases from J, leaving 14 bases between. CDR3 sequence: CASSREGITEAFF. The DNA for the CDR3 is TGCGCCAGCTCCAGGGAGGGAATCACTGAAGCTTTCTTT. The whole variable domain, filled in from reference TRBV5-1 and TRBJ1-1, reads KAGVTQTPRYLIKTRGQQVTLSCSPISGHRSVSWYQQTPGQGLQFLFEYFSETQRNKGNFPGRFSGRQFSNSRSEMNVSTLELGDSALYLCASSREGITEAFFGQGTRLTVV.

V is TRBV7-9 and J is TRBJ2-7; D is unresolved. Gene TRBJ2-5 matches the end of the DNA better, so the J call may be wrong. In germline, CDR1 is SEHNR, CDR2 FQNEAQ (reference sequence). The CDR3 has 15 residues. The CDR3: CASSFPGSVWETQYF. The CDR3 coding sequence is TGTGCCAGCAGCTTCCCGGGCTCAGTGTGGGAGACCCAGTACTTC.